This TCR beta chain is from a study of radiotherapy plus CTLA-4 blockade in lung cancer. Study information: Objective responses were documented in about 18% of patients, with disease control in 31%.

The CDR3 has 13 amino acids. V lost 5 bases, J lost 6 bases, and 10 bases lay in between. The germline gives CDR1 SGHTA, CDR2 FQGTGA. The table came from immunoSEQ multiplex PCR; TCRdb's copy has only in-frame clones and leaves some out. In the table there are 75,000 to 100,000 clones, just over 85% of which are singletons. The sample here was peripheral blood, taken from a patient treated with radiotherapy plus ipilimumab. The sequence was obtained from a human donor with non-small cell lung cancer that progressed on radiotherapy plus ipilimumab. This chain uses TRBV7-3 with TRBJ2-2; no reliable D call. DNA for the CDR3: TGTGCCAGCAGCCAATCCGCCCCCGGGGAGCTGTTTTTT. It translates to CASSQSAPGELFF.